This T cell receptor (beta chain) originates from a study of blood T cell repertoires in COVID-19. Study-level information: Both acute and convalescent COVID-19 samples were obtained from the United States, Italy and Spain.

In the authors' methods: Amplified reference gene primers provided the basis for estimating nucleated cell counts. Profiling relied on immunoSEQ multiplex PCR, and the TCRdb table lists in-frame clones only, not all of them. Clone size and V and J calls were adopted from that table, with D and trimming inferred from the DNA. The sample has around 41,000 clones, around 83% seen once. Germline loops: CDR1 WSHSY, CDR2 SAAADI. This CDR3 spans 21 amino acids. V lost 0 bases to trimming and J lost 5 bases, with 29 bases between them. This sequence joins TRBV10-2 and TRBJ2-1; D possibly corresponds to TRBD2 (5 bases). The clonotype comes from a woman at least 80 years old with active or convalescent COVID-19. The source material was peripheral blood. The CDR3 coding sequence is TGCGCCAGCAGTGAGTCGTGGAGCGCCGACTTGGTGCCCGGGGTGGACAATGAGCAGTTCTTC. This sequence encodes CASSESWSADLVPGVDNEQFF.